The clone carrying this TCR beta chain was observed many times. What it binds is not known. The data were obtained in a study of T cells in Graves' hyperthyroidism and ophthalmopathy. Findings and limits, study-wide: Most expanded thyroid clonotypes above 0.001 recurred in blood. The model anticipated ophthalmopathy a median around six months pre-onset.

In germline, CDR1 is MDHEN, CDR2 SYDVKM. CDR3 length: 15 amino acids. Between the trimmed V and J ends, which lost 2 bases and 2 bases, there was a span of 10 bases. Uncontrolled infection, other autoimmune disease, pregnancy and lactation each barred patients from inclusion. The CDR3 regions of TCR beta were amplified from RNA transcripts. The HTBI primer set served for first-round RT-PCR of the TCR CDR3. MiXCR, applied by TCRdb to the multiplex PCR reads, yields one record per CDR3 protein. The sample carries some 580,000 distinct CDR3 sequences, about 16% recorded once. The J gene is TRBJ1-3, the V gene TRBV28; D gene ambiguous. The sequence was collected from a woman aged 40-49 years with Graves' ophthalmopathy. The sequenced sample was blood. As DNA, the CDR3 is TGTGCCAGCAGTTTACCCCGAGGGACTGGAAACACCATATATTTT. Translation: CASSLPRGTGNTIYF.